This T cell receptor beta chain emerged from a study of T cell responses to AZD1222 COVID-19 vaccine. Overall study findings and caveats: At study baseline, merely more than 5 AZD1222 recipients were seropositive. After the peak T cell response, and only then, were repertoires sampled. Nearly half of unique spike-specific TCRs reportedly avoided B.1.351 and B.1.1.7 mutated regions. Clonal diversity was possibly underestimated, and the donors were mostly white British, with more females.

As to this clone: What it binds is not known.

The CDR3 runs 19 residues. Trimming pared 3 bases from V and 1 base from J, leaving 25 bases between. Germline V gene lookup returns CDR1 SEHNR and CDR2 FQNEAQ (reference sequence). TCRdb keeps only in-frame clones here, not all; method: immunoSEQ multiplex PCR. The sample carries roughly 180,000 clones, 80% to 95% recorded once. The V call is TRBV7-9, the J call TRBJ2-7; D call uncertain. The specimen was peripheral blood, collected 28 days after the second AZD1222 dose. The TCR comes from an adult who received the AZD1222 COVID-19 vaccine. The CDR3 region is CASSLAATWSSAFSYEQYF. CDR3 nucleotides: TGTGCCAGCAGCTTGGCCGCGACGTGGTCGTCAGCTTTTTCCTACGAGCAGTACTTC.